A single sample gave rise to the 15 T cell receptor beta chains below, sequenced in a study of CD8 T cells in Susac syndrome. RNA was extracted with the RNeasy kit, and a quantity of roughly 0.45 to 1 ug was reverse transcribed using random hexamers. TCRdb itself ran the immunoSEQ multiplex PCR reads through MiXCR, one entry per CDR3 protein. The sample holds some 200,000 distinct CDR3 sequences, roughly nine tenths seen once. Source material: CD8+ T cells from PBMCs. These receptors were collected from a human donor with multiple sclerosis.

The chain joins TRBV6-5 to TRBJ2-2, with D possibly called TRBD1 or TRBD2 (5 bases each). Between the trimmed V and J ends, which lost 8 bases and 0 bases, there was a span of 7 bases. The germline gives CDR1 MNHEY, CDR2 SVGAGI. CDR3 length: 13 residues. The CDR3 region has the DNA TGTGCCAGCCGGGACGCGAACACCGGGGAGCTGTTTTTT. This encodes CASRDANTGELFF.

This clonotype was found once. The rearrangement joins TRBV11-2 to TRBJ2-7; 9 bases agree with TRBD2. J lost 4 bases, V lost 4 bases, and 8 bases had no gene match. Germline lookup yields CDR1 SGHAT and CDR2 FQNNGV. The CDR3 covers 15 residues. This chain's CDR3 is CASSSLSGRGYEQYF. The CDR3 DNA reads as TGTGCCAGCAGCTCCCTTAGCGGGAGAGGGTACGAGCAGTACTTC.

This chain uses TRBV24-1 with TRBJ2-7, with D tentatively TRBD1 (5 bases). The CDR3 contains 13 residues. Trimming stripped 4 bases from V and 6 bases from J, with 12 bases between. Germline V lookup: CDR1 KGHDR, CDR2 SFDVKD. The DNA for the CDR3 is TGTGCCACCAGTGACCTTGACAGTTTCGAGCAGTACTTC. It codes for CATSDLDSFEQYF.

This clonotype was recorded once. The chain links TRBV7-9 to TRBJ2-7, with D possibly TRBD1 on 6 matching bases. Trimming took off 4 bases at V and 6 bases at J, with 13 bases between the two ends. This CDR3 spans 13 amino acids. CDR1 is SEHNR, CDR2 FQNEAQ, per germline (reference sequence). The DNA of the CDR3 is TGTGCCAGCAGCTCCAGGGGCGCGCTCGAGCAGTACTTC. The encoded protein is CASSSRGALEQYF.

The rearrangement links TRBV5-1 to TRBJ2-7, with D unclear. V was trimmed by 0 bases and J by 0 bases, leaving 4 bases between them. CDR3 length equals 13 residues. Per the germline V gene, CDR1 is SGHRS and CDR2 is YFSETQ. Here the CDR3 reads CASSLVDSYEQYF. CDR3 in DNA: TGCGCCAGCAGCTTGGTGGACTCCTACGAGCAGTACTTC.

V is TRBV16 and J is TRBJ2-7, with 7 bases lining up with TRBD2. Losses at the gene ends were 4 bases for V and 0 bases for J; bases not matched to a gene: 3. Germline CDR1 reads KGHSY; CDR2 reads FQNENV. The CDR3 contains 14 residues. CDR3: CASSPGTTSYEQYF. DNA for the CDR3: TGTGCCAGCAGCCCCGGGACTACCTCCTACGAGCAGTACTTC.

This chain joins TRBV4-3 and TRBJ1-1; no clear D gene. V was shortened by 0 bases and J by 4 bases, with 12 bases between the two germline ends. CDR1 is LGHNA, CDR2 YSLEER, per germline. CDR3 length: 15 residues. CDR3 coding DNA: TGCGCCAGCAGCCAAGATCGAGCGGGAGTCACTGAAGCTTTCTTT. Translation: CASSQDRAGVTEAFF.

The CDR3 here is CASSMGKGRGYEQYF. CDR3 DNA: TGTGCCAGTAGTATGGGAAAGGGTAGGGGCTACGAGCAGTACTTC. The chain is built from TRBV19 and TRBJ2-7; D may be TRBD1 (5 bases). The CDR3 loop spans 15 amino acids. Germline V gene lookup returns CDR1 LNHDA and CDR2 SQIVND (reference sequence). V lost 3 bases and J lost 3, with 15 bases in between. Full variable domain (rest looked up from reference TRBV19 and TRBJ2-7): DGGITQSPKYLFRKEGQNVTLSCEQNLNHDAMYWYRQDPGQGLRLIYYSQIVNDFQKGDIAEGYSVSREKKESFPLTVTSAQKNPTAFYLCASSMGKGRGYEQYFGPGTRLTVT.

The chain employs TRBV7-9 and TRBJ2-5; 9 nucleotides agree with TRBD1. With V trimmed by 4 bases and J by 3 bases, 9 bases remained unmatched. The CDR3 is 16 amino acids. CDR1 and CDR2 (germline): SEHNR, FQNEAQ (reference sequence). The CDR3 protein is CASSYHPGQGEETQYF. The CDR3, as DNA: TGTGCCAGCAGCTACCACCCGGGACAGGGTGAAGAGACCCAGTACTTC.

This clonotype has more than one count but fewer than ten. In nucleotides, the CDR3 is TGTGCCAGCAGCTTGGAAGGGCAATCAAACTATGGCTACACCTTC. Protein: CASSLEGQSNYGYTF. The chain joins TRBV5-6 to TRBJ1-2; D uncertain. This CDR3 comprises 15 residues. The V gene lost 0 bases and the J gene lost 2 bases, with 11 bases spanning the gap. CDR1 is SGHDT, CDR2 YYEEEE, per germline. The complete variable domain, with remaining parts taken from reference TRBV5-6 and TRBJ1-2, reads DAGVTQSPTHLIKTRGQQVTLRCSPKSGHDTVSWYQQALGQGPQFIFQYYEEEERQRGNFPDRFSGHQFPNYSSELNVNALLLGDSALYLCASSLEGQSNYGYTFGSGTRLTVV.

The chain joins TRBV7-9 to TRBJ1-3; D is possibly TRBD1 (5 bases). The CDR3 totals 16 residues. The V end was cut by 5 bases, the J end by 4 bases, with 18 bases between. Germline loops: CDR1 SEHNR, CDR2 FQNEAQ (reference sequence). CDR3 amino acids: CASSPQPGARGNTIYF. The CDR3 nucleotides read TGTGCCAGCAGCCCGCAACCTGGGGCCCGCGGAAACACCATATATTTT.

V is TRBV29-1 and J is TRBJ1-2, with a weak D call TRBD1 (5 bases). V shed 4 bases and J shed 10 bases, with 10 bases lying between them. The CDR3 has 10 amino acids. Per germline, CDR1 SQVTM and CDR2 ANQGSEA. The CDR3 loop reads CSVGGADYTF. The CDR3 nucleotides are TGCAGCGTTGGGGGCGCTGACTACACCTTC.

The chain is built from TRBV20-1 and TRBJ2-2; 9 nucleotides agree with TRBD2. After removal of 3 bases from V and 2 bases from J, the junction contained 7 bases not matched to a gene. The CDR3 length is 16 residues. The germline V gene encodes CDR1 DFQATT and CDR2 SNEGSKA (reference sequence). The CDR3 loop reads CSASGAGGTNTGELFF. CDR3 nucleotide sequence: TGCAGTGCTAGTGGGGCGGGAGGGACCAACACCGGGGAGCTGTTTTTT.

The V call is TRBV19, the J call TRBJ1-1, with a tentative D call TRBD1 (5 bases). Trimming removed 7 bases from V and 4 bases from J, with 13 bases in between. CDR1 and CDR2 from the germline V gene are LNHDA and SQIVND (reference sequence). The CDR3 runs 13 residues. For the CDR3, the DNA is TGTGCCAGTAACCAGGGTGGACCCACTGAAGCTTTCTTT. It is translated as CASNQGGPTEAFF. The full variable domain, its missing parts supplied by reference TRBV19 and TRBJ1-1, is DGGITQSPKYLFRKEGQNVTLSCEQNLNHDAMYWYRQDPGQGLRLIYYSQIVNDFQKGDIAEGYSVSREKKESFPLTVTSAQKNPTAFYLCASNQGGPTEAFFGQGTRLTVV.

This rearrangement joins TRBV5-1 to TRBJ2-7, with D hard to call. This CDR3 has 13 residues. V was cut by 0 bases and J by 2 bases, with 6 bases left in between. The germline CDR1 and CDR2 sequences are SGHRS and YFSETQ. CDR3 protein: CASSLDAPYEQYF. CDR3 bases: TGCGCCAGCAGCTTGGACGCACCCTACGAGCAGTACTTC.